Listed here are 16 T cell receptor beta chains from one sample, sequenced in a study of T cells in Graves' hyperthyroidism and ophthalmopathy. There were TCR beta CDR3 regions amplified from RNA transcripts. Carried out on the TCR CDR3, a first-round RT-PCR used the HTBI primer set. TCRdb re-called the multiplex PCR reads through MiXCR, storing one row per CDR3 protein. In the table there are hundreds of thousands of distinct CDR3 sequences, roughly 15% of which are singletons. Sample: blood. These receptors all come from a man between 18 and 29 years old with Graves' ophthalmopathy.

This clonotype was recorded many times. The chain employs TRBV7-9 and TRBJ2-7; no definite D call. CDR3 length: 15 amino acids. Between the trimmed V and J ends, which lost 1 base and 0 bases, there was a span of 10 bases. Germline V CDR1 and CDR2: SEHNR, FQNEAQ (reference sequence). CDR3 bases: TGTGCCAGCAGCTTAGTCGCCTTAAACTCCTACGAGCAGTACTTC. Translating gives CASSLVALNSYEQYF.

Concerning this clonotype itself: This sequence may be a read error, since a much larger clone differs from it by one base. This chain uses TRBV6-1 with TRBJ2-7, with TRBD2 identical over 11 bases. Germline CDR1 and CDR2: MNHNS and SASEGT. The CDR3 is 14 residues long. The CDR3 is CATTSSGGNYGQYF. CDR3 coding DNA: TGTGCCACCACCTCTAGCGGGGGGAACTACGGGCAGTACTTC.

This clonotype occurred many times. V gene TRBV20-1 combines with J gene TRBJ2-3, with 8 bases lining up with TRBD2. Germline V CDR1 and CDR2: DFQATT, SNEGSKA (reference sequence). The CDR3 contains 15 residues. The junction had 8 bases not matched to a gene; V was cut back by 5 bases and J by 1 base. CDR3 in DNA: TGCAGTGCTGGGTTAAGCGGGAGAGGCACAGATACGCAGTATTTT. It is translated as CSAGLSGRGTDTQYF.

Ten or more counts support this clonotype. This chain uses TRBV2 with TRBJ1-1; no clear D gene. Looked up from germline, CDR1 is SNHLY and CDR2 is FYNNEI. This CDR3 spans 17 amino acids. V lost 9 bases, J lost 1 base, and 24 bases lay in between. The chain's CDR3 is CASLYLRPTTGNTEAFF. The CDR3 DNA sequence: TGTGCCAGTCTCTACCTTAGACCGACCACCGGGAACACTGAAGCTTTCTTT.

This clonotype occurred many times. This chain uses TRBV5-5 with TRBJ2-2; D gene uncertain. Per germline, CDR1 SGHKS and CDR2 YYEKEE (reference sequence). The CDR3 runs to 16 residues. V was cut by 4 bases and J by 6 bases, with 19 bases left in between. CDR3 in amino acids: CASSPPPDGLAGELFF. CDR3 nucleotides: TGTGCCAGCAGCCCCCCACCGGACGGCCTTGCCGGGGAGCTGTTTTTT.

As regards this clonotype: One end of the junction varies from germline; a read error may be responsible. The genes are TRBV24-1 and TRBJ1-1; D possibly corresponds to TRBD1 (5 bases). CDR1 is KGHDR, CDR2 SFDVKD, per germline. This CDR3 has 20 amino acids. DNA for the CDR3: TGTGCCACCAGTGGTTTGCAAAGGGACGCCAGGGACCGGGGGAACACTGAAGCTTTCTTT. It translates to CATSGLQRDARDRGNTEAFF.

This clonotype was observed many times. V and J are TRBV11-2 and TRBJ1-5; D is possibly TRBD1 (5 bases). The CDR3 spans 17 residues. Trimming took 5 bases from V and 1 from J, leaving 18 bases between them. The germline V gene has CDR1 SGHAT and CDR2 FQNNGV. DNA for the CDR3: TGTGCCAGCAGCCCCTTGGGTGGCAGGGACAGCAATCAGCCCCAGCATTTT. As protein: CASSPLGGRDSNQPQHF.

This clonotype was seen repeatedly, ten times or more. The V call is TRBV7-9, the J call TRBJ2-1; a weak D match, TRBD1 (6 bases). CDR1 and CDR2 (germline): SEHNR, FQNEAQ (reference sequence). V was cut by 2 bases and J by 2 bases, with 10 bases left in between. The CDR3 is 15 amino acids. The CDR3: CASSLTGNTYNEQFF. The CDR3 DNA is TGTGCCAGCAGCTTAACAGGGAATACCTACAATGAGCAGTTCTTC.

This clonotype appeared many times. CDR3 DNA: TGCAGTGCTCATACACTACGTTCTGACACTGAAGCTTTCTTT. It encodes CSAHTLRSDTEAFF. The chain is built from TRBV20-1 and TRBJ1-1; D is undetermined. The length of the CDR3 is 14 residues. Trimming left V 5 bases short and J 3 bases short, with 16 bases between. The germline V gene has CDR1 DFQATT and CDR2 SNEGSKA (reference sequence).

The CDR3 here is CASGLVLAGGLPGELFF. CDR3 coding DNA: TGTGCTAGTGGTTTGGTACTAGCGGGGGGGCTACCCGGGGAGCTGTTTTTT. The chain carries TRBV12-5 and TRBJ2-2, with 13 bases fitting TRBD2. Trimming cost V 0 bases and J 6 bases; bases outside gene matches: 4. This CDR3 is built from 17 residues. Looked up from germline, CDR1 is LGHNT and CDR2 is FRNRAP.

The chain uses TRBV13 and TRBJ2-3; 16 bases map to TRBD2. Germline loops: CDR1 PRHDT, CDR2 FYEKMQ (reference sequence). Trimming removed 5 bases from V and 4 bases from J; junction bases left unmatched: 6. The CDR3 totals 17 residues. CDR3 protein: CASSRGLAGGRSDTQYF. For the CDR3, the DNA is TGTGCCAGCAGCCGGGGACTAGCGGGGGGGCGTTCAGATACGCAGTATTTT. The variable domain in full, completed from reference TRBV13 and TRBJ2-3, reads AAGVIQSPRHLIKEKRETATLKCYPIPRHDTVYWYQQGPGQDPQFLISFYEKMQSDKGSIPDRFSAQQFSDYHSELNMSSLELGDSALYFCASSRGLAGGRSDTQYFGPGTRLTVL.

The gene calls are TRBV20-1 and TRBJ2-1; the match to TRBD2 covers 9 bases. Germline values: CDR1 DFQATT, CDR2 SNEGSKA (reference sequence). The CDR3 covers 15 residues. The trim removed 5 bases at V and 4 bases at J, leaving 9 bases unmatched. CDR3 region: CSAGVREGLYNEQFF. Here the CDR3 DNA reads TGCAGTGCTGGGGTGCGGGAGGGCCTATACAATGAGCAGTTCTTC.

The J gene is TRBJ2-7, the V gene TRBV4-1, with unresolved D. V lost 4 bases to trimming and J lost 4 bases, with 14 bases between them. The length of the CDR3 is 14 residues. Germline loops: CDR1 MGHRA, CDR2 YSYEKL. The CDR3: CASSPRESPYEQYF. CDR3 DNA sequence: TGCGCCAGCAGCCCTAGGGAATCCCCTTACGAGCAGTACTTC.

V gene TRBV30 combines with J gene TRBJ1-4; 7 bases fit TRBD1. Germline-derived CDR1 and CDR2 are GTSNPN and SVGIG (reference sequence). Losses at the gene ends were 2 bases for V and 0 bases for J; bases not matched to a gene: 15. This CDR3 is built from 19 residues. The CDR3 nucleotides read TGTGCCTGGAGTCCAATGACAGGGAACTATTGGGCAACTAATGAAAAACTGTTTTTT. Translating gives CAWSPMTGNYWATNEKLFF.

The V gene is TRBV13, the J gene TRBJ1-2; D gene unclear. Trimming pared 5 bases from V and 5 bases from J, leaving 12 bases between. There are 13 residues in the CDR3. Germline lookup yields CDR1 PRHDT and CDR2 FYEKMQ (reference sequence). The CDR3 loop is CASSNGNSYGYTF. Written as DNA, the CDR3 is TGTGCCAGCAGCAACGGGAATTCTTATGGCTACACCTTC.

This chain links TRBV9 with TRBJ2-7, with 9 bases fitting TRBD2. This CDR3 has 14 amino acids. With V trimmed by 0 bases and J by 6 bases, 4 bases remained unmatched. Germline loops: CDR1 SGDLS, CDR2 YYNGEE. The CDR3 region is CASSVEGLAVEQYF. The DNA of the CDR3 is TGTGCCAGCAGCGTAGAGGGACTAGCAGTCGAGCAGTACTTC.